The 19 T cell receptor beta chains given below trace back to one sample, sequenced in a study of T cell repertoires in cytomegalovirus infection. No antigen has been assigned to these receptors. TCRdb ran MiXCR on the reads and lists one entry per CDR3 protein. Of around 71,000 distinct CDR3 sequences listed, 20% are singletons. The input for sequencing was CD8+ T cells from cultured PBMCs, taken from culture after CMV antigen stimulation. These receptors all come from a human donor in good health (CMV status not recorded). Some clones in this sample may be carry-over from other donors' samples.

In its sample, this clonotype was seen a few times. V usage is TRBV11-2 and J usage is TRBJ1-3; TRBD1 agrees at 9 bases. Germline CDR1 and CDR2: SGHAT and FQNNGV. The CDR3 sequence is 16 residues long. The V segment lost 5 bases and the J segment 2 bases; nucleotides outside the gene matches: 7. This CDR3 is CASSSPWTGAGNTIYF. CDR3 in DNA: TGTGCCAGCAGCAGCCCTTGGACAGGGGCTGGAAACACCATATATTTT.

This clonotype was seen a handful of times. This chain joins TRBV6-1 and TRBJ2-7; D perhaps matches TRBD1 (7 bases). This CDR3 spans 15 amino acids. Germline CDR1 and CDR2: MNHNS and SASEGT. The V end lost 4 bases, the J end lost 1 base, and 14 bases lay between the germline ends. The CDR3 coding sequence is TGTGCCAGCAGTGGTGCCCAGGGGGGATCCTACGAGCAGTACTTC. Translation gives CASSGAQGGSYEQYF.

This clonotype was recorded many times. The CDR3 nucleotides read TGTGCCAGCGCATTCCCCGCGAATGAGCAGTTCTTC. Protein: CASAFPANEQFF. The chain couples TRBV7-8 to TRBJ2-1; D unclear. The CDR3 has 12 residues. Trimming removed 8 bases from V and 7 bases from J, with 12 bases in between. Per the germline V gene, CDR1 is SGHVS and CDR2 is FQNEAQ.

This clonotype was observed a handful of times. The chain couples TRBV6-1 to TRBJ1-4; no definite D call. Germline V gene data show CDR1 as MNHNS and CDR2 as SASEGT. V lost 0 bases and J lost 8, with 19 bases in between. This CDR3 has 17 amino acids. For the CDR3, the DNA is TGTGCCAGCAGTGAAGCGATCCAGGAATGGGAATGGGAAAAACTGTTTTTT. Translating it yields CASSEAIQEWEWEKLFF.

This rearrangement joins TRBV4-1 to TRBJ2-1, with a possible D match to TRBD1 (5 bases). The length of the CDR3 is 16 residues. Germline assignment: CDR1 MGHRA and CDR2 YSYEKL. Trimming removed 4 bases at V and 3 bases at J, with 16 bases between. The CDR3 DNA is TGCGCCAGCAGCCCTCAGGGCACTATTTTCTACAATGAGCAGTTCTTC. Translation: CASSPQGTIFYNEQFF.

The rearrangement links TRBV6-5 to TRBJ2-1; 10 positions agree with TRBD2. Germline V gene sequence: CDR1 MNHEY, CDR2 SVGAGI. CDR3 length: 17 residues. Trimming cost V 7 bases and J 9 bases; bases outside gene matches: 18. CDR3 bases: TGTGCCAGCAATTGGGAGCGGGGGGGCCAAAGTGTCGGTGAGCAGTTCTTC. Amino acids: CASNWERGGQSVGEQFF.

V usage is TRBV7-6 and J usage is TRBJ1-5; 7 bases fit TRBD1. The CDR3 extends over 17 amino acids. V lost 4 bases, J lost 5 bases, and 14 bases stayed unmatched. Germline-derived CDR1 and CDR2 are SGHVS and FNYEAQ. This chain's CDR3 is CASSSRGVTGQDQPQHF. Written as DNA, the CDR3 is TGTGCCAGCAGCTCCCGCGGGGTGACAGGGCAGGATCAGCCCCAGCATTTT.

This clonotype was seen only a few times. In DNA form, the CDR3 reads TGTGCCAGCAGTGAAGGAAGCAGTCACAATGAGCAGTTCTTC. Residues: CASSEGSSHNEQFF. This chain connects TRBV6-1 to TRBJ2-1, with unresolved D. Germline CDR1 MNHNS, CDR2 SASEGT. The CDR3 length is 14 residues. V dropped 1 base and J dropped 5 bases, with 9 bases sitting between them.

This clonotype was seen a few times. V and J are TRBV7-6 and TRBJ2-3; weak D call: TRBD1 (6 bases). Germline V gene sequence: CDR1 SGHVS, CDR2 FNYEAQ. Deletions cut 4 bases from V and 4 bases from J, with 12 bases between. The length of the CDR3 is 14 residues. DNA for the CDR3: TGTGCCAGCAGCTCCGACAGGAGGTCAGATACGCAGTATTTT. This translates into CASSSDRRSDTQYF.

This clonotype was found many times. The J gene is TRBJ1-5, the V gene TRBV27; D is possibly TRBD1 (6 bases). The CDR3 totals 14 residues. CDR1 and CDR2 from the germline V gene are MNHEY and SMNVEV (reference sequence). V shed 4 bases and J shed 7 bases, with 14 bases lying between them. DNA for the CDR3: TGTGCCAGCAGTTCCTTGACAGGAGGGCAGCCCCAGCATTTT. Its translation: CASSSLTGGQPQHF.

This clonotype was counted ten times or more. The V call is TRBV27, the J call TRBJ2-7, with TRBD1 as a possible D gene (5 bases). The germline V gene has CDR1 MNHEY and CDR2 SMNVEV (reference sequence). This CDR3 spans 12 amino acids. The V end was cut by 5 bases, the J end by 2 bases, with 7 bases between. The CDR3 bases are TGTGCCAGCAGTCCAGGGACCTACGAGCAGTACTTC. Amino acid sequence: CASSPGTYEQYF.

The genes are TRBV7-6 and TRBJ2-7; D call uncertain. Per germline, CDR1 SGHVS and CDR2 FNYEAQ. CDR3 length: 15 amino acids. V lost 1 base, J lost 0 bases, and 10 bases lay in between. CDR3 protein: CASSLGKGSSYEQYF. The CDR3 nucleotides are TGTGCCAGCAGCTTAGGGAAAGGTTCCTCCTACGAGCAGTACTTC.

This rearrangement joins TRBV12-3 or TRBV12-4 to TRBJ2-2; TRBD2 aligns across 9 bases. The V gene end was trimmed by 6 bases and the J gene end by 6 bases; junction bases not matched to a gene: 5. The CDR3 extends over 14 amino acids. CDR3 bases: TGTGCCAGCAGAAAAGGCGGGGGGGCCGGGGAGCTGTTTTTT. Its protein is CASRKGGGAGELFF.

This clonotype was observed a handful of times. The V and J genes are TRBV7-6 and TRBJ2-1; 8 bases match TRBD1. The CDR3 is 14 amino acids. V was pared by 5 bases and J by 2 bases, with 2 bases of the junction left unmatched. Germline V gives CDR1 SGHVS, CDR2 FNYEAQ. The CDR3 DNA follows: TGTGCCAGCAGCCAGACAGGGGCCTACAATGAGCAGTTCTTC. It codes for CASSQTGAYNEQFF.

The chain employs TRBV2 and TRBJ2-2; a possible D gene is TRBD2 (6 bases). This CDR3 contains 14 residues. Germline loops: CDR1 SNHLY, CDR2 FYNNEI. The ends were cut back, 7 bases at V and 6 bases at J, with 15 bases in the middle. CDR3 sequence reads: CASNGGVVAGELFF. The DNA for the CDR3 is TGTGCCAGCAACGGAGGGGTCGTCGCCGGGGAGCTGTTTTTT.

There are a few counts of this clonotype. This chain links TRBV12-3 or TRBV12-4 with TRBJ1-2, with TRBD1 identical over 9 bases. The CDR3 is 15 residues long. The J segment lost 7 bases and the V segment lost 4 bases, leaving 10 bases of the junction unmatched. The CDR3: CASSSAGQGIGGYTF. DNA of the CDR3: TGTGCCAGCAGTTCTGCGGGACAGGGTATCGGTGGCTACACCTTC.

The chain links TRBV7-8 to TRBJ2-3, with D perhaps being TRBD1 or TRBD2 (5 bases each). The length of the CDR3 is 15 residues. V was shortened by 6 bases and J by 2 bases, with 15 bases between the two germline ends. CDR1 SGHVS and CDR2 FQNEAQ come from the germline V gene. In DNA form, the CDR3 reads TGTGCCAGCAGACAGACAGCGGCGGACACAGATACGCAGTATTTT. Its protein is CASRQTAADTDTQYF. The full variable domain, in which reference TRBV7-8 and TRBJ2-3 provide the parts outside the CDR3, is GAGVSQSPRYKVAKRGQDVALRCDPISGHVSLFWYQQALGQGPEFLTYFQNEAQLDKSGLPSDRFFAERPEGSVSTLKIQRTQQEDSAVYLCASRQTAADTDTQYFGPGTRLTVL.

The chain carries TRBV28 and TRBJ1-1; perhaps TRBD1 as D (6 bases). CDR3 size: 16 residues. CDR1 is MDHEN, CDR2 SYDVKM, per germline. Trimming removed 10 bases from V and 0 bases from J, with 21 bases in between. Here the CDR3 DNA reads TGTGCCACCGACAGGTCGAGAAACGACCTGAACACTGAAGCTTTCTTT. Protein product: CATDRSRNDLNTEAFF.

J is TRBJ1-6 and V is TRBV20-1; D call uncertain. Germline V CDR1 and CDR2: DFQATT, SNEGSKA (reference sequence). V lost 0 bases, J lost 0 bases, and 9 bases lay in between. The CDR3 has 16 amino acids. The CDR3 sequence is CSARDPASSYNSPLHF. CDR3 nucleotides: TGCAGTGCTAGAGACCCAGCGAGCTCCTATAATTCACCCCTCCACTTT.